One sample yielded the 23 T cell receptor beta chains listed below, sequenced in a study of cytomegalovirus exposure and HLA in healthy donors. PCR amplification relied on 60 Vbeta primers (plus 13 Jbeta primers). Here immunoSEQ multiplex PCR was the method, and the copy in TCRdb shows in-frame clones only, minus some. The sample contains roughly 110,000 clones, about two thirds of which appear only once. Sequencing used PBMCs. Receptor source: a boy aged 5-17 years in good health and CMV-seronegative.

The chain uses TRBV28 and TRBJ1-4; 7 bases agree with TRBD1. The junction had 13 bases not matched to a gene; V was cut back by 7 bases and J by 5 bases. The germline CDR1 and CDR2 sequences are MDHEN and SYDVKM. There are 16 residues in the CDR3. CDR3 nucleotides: TGTGCCAGCAACCAAGAACAGGGGAAGGGAAATGAAAAACTGTTTTTT. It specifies CASNQEQGKGNEKLFF.

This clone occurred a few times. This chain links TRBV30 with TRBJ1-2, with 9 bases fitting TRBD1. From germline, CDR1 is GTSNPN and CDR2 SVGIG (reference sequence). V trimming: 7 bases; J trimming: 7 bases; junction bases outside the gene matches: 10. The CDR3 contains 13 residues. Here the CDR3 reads CALGQGRIVGYTF. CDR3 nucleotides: TGTGCCTTGGGACAGGGAAGAATTGTTGGCTACACCTTC.

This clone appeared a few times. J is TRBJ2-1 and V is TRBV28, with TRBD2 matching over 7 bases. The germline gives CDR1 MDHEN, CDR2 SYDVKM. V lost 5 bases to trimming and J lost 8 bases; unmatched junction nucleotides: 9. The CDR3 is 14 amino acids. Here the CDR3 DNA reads TGTGCCAGCAGTCACCTAGCGGACGAACATGAGCAGTTCTTC. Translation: CASSHLADEHEQFF.

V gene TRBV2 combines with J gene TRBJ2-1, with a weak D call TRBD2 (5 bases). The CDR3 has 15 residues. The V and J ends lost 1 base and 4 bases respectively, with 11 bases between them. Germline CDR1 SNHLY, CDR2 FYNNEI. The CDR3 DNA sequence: TGTGCCAGCAGTGAAGAACGGGGAATATACAATGAGCAGTTCTTC. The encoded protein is CASSEERGIYNEQFF.

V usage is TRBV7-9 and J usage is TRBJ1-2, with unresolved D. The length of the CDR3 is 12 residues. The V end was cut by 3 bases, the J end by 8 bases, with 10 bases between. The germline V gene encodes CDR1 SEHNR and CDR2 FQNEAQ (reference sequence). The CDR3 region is CASSFPAGGYTF. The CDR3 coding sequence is TGTGCCAGCAGCTTTCCGGCGGGAGGCTACACCTTC.

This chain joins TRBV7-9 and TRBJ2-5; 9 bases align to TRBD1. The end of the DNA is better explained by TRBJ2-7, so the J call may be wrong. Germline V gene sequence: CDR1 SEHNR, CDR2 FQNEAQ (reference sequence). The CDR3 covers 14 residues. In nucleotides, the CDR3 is TGTGCCAGCAGCCCTTCGGGACAGGGCTACGAGCAGTACTTC. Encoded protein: CASSPSGQGYEQYF.

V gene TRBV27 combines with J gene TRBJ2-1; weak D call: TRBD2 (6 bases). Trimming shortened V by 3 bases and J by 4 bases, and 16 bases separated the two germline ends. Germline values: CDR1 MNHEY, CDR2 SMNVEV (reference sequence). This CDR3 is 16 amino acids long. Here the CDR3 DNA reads TGTGCCAGCAGTTTCTTCGGGCGGGGATTTTACAATGAGCAGTTCTTC. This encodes CASSFFGRGFYNEQFF.

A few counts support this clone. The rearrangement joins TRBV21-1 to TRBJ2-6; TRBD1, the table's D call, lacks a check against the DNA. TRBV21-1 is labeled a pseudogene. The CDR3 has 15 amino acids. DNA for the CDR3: TGTGCCAGCAGCAAGGGACACCGTAGACACAACGTCCTGACTTTC. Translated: CASSKGHRRHNVLTF.

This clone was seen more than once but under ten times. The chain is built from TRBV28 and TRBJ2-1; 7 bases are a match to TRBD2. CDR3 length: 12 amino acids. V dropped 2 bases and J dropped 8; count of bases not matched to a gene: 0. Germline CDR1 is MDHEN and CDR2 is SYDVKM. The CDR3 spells CASSLGGDEQFF. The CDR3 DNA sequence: TGTGCCAGCAGTTTAGGGGGGGATGAGCAGTTCTTC.

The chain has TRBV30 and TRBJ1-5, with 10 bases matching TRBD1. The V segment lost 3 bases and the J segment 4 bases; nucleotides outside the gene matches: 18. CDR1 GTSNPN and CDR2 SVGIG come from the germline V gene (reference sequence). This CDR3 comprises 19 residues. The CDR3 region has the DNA TGTGCCTGGAGCAACGACAGGGGGCTTGGTTGGGGGGGAAATCAGCCCCAGCATTTT. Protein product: CAWSNDRGLGWGGNQPQHF.

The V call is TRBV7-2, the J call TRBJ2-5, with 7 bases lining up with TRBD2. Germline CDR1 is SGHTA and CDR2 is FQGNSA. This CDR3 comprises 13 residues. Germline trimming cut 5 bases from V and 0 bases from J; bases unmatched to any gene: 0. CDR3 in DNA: TGTGCCAGCAGCGGGACTAACCAAGAGACCCAGTACTTC. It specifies CASSGTNQETQYF.

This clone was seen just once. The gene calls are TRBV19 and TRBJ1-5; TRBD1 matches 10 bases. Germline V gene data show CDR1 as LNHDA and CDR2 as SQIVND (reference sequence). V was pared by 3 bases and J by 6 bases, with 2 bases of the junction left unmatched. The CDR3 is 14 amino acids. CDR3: CASSIRDRGQPQHF. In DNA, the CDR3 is TGTGCCAGTAGTATCCGGGACAGGGGTCAGCCCCAGCATTTT.

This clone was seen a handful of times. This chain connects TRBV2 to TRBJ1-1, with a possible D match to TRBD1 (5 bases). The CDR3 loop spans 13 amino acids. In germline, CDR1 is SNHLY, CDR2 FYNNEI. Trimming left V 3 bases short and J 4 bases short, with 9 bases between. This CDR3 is CASSDKGLTEAFF. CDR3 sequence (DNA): TGTGCCAGCAGTGATAAGGGGCTCACTGAAGCTTTCTTT.

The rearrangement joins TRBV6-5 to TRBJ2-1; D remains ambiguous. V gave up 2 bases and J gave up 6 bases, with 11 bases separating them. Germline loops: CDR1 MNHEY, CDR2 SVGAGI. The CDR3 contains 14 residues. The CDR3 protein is CASSYAASLNEQFF. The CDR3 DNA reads TGTGCCAGCAGTTACGCGGCCAGCCTCAATGAGCAGTTCTTC.

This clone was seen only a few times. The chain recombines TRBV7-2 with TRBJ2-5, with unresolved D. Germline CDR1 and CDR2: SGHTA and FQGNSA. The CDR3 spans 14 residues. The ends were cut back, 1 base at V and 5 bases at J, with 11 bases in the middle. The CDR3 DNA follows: TGTGCCAGCAGCTTAGTTGTGCATCAGGAGACCCAGTACTTC. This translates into CASSLVVHQETQYF.

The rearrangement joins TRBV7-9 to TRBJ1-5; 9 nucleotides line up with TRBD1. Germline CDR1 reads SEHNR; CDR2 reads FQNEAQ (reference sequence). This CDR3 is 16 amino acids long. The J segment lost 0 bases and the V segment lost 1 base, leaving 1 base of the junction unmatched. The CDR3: CASSLGDRASNQPQHF. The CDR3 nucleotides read TGTGCCAGCAGCTTAGGGGACAGGGCTAGCAATCAGCCCCAGCATTTT. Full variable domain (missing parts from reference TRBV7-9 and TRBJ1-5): DTGVSQNPRHKITKRGQNVTFRCDPISEHNRLYWYRQTLGQGPEFLTYFQNEAQLEKSRLLSDRFSAERPKGSFSTLEIQRTEQGDSAMYLCASSLGDRASNQPQHFGDGTRLSIL.

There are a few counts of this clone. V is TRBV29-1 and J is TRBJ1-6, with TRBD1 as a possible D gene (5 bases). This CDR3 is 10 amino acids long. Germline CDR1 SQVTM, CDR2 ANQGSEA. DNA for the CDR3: TGCTGTCGGGGGAACTCACCCCTCCACTTT. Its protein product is CCRGNSPLHF.

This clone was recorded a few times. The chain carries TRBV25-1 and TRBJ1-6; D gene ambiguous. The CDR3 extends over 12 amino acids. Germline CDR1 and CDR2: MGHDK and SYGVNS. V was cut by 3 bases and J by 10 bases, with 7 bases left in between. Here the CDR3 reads CASSDGWSPLHF. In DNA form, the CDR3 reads TGTGCCAGCAGTGACGGGTGGTCACCCCTCCACTTT.

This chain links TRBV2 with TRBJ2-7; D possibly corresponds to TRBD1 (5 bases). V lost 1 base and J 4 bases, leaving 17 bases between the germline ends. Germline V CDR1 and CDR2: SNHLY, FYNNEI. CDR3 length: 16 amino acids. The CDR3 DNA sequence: TGTGCCAGCAGTGAAGGGCGCAGAGGACAACTTTACGAGCAGTACTTC. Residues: CASSEGRRGQLYEQYF.

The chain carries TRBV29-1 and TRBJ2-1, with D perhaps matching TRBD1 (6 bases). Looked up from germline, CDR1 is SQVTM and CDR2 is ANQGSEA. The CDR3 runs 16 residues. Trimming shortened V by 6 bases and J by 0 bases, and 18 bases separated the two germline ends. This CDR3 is CSVLPGGGSSYNEQFF. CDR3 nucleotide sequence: TGCAGCGTCCTACCTGGGGGCGGAAGCTCCTACAATGAGCAGTTCTTC.

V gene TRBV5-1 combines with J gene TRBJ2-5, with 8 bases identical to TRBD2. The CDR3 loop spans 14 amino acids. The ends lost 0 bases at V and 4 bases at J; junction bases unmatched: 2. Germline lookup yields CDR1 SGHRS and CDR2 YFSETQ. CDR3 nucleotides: TGCGCCAGCAGCTTGGCCCTAGCGGGAGAGACCCAGTACTTC. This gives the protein CASSLALAGETQYF.

For the CDR3, the DNA is TGTGCCAGCAGTCTCGACAGGGGAAAAATAGATGAGCAGTTCTTC. It encodes CASSLDRGKIDEQFF. This chain links TRBV28 with TRBJ2-1, with TRBD1 identical over 8 bases. This CDR3 comprises 15 residues. The V and J ends lost 5 bases and 8 bases, in that order; junction bases with no gene match: 11. Germline values: CDR1 MDHEN, CDR2 SYDVKM. Complete variable domain (other parts from reference TRBV28 and TRBJ2-1): DVKVTQSSRYLVKRTGEKVFLECVQDMDHENMFWYRQDPGLGLRLIYFSYDVKMKEKGDIPEGYSVSREKKERFSLILESASTNQTSMYLCASSLDRGKIDEQFFGPGTRLTVL.

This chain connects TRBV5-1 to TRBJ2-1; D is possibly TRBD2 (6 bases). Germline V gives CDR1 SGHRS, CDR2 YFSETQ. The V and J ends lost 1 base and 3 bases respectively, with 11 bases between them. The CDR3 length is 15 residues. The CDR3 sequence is CASSLLRGFYNEQFF. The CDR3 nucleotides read TGCGCCAGCAGCTTGTTGCGGGGTTTCTACAATGAGCAGTTCTTC.